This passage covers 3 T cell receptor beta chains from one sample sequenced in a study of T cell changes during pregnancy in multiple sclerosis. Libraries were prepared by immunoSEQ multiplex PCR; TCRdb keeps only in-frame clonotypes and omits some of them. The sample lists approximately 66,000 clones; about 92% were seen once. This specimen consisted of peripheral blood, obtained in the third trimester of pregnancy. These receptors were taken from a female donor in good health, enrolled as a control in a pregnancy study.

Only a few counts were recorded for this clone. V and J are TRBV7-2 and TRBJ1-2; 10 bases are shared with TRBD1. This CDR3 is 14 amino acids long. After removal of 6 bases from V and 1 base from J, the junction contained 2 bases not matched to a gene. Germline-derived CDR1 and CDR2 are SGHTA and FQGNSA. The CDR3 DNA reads TGTGCCAGCAGTCGGGACAGGGGTAACTATGGCTACACCTTC. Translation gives CASSRDRGNYGYTF.

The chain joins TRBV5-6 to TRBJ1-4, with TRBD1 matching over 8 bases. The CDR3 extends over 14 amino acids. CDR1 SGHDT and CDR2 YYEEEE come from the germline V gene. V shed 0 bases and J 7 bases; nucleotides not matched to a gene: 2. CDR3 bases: TGTGCCAGCAGCTTGGCAGGGGGCTTTGAAAAACTGTTTTTT. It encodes CASSLAGGFEKLFF.

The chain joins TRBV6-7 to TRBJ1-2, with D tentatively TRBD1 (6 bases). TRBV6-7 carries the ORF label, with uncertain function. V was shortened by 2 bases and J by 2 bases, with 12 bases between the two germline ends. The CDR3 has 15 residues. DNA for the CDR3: TGTGCCAGCAGTTACCGCACAGGGTTCAACTATGGCTACACCTTC. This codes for CASSYRTGFNYGYTF.